This T cell receptor (beta chain) was sequenced in a study of identical twins (dated by TCRdb to 2015 to 2016). Describing the broader study: To test whether fetal clonotypes persist, this study deep-sequenced TCR alpha and beta repertoires from monozygotic twins, from unrelated adults of various ages, and from cord blood. To rule out contamination, the twin experiments were replicated at different times with different library preparation protocols.

Library preparation used 5' RACE. TCRdb lists the instrument as Illumina HiSeq 2000. A universal primer binding site was added through template switching, and the final cDNA carried a unique molecular identifier so that TCR cDNA molecules could be counted accurately. Specific primers in the conserved constant-segment region were used to synthesize first-strand cDNA for TCR alpha and beta chains. Each cDNA library was double barcoded, with a SMART-Mk sample barcode plus Illumina barcodes, to control for contamination. TruSeq adapter sequences along with Illumina sample barcodes were introduced in two successive PCR steps. The Illumina HiSeq platform was used with custom primers to sequence TCR alpha and beta cDNA libraries. As for the original processing: Unique molecular identifiers were extracted from raw reads with MiGEC, and CDR3 positions were determined with MiXCR. For each individual, recombination models were inferred using an EM algorithm with the repgenHMM and IGoR tools. Shared clonotype analysis was performed with the tcR package in R, normalizing sharing by the product of cloneset sizes. Out-of-frame nonproductive sequences were analyzed to study raw recombination free of thymic and clonal selection effects. Through fastp at Q25 and MiXCR, TCRdb rebuilt clones from the public reads, retaining in-frame beta chains. CDR3 protein sequences are deduplicated, and each keeps its most common genes and DNA. TCRdb, not the original authors, processed these V and J calls. Counted in this sample were 200,000 to 250,000 distinct CDR3 sequences; roughly 7% of them appeared once. The top ten clones comprise about 3.6% of the sample.

Every donor was a healthy Caucasian. Three pairs of female monozygotic twins, all aged 18 to 29 years, made up the twin cohort. Using Miltenyi CD45RO+ enrichment and human naive T-cell isolation kits, memory (CD45RO+) and naive T cells were isolated from PBMC. This clonotype was seen only a few times. This clone's antigen is unknown. Base qualities are not recorded, but no much larger clone differs from it by a single base. V and J lose 5 bases and 0 bases, and a span of 14 bases separates them. CDR1 and CDR2 (MNHEY, SVGAGI) derive from the germline V gene. The CDR3 holds 15 amino acids from the cysteine to the valine. Kept here is only the CDR3 DNA, which spans 45 bases and is read in frame from base 1. Broader findings and caveats from the paper: Zero-insertion analyses could be partly confounded by invariant T cells such as MAIT and iNKT, though diverse VJ usage argued against such confounding for most clonotypes. Abundant cord blood beta clonotypes carried fewer insertions; young adult naive repertoires showed a weaker similar trend, while memory repertoires showed none. Compared with coincidental sharing between unrelated individuals, an excess of low generation-probability sequences was observed among out-of-frame TCR alpha sequences shared between twins. The excess sharing between twins in beta out-of-frame sequences was weaker because fewer shared sequences reduced the signal-to-noise ratio. Because the same donors could not be followed over many years, the conclusions relied on cross-sectional statistical analysis. In monozygotic twins, recombination models systematically underestimated out-of-frame TCR alpha sharing, but the models matched the sharing seen between unrelated individuals.

These data also formed part of another study, on yellow fever vaccine responses in identical twins. The second study also describes: According to the authors, in identical twins the way T cells responded to vaccination appeared partly convergent and partly personalized. The study precisely tracked vaccine-responding T cell clones in identical twins.

Sequencing was carried out using memory (CD45RO+) T cells sorted from blood. In the paper's terms, the cell subset or site label means: CD45RO+ enriched T cells. The rearrangement combines TRBV6-5 with TRBJ2-7, with a tentative D gene TRBD1 over 6 matching bases. This receptor was identified in a young woman in good health. In nucleotide form, the sequence is TGTGCCAGCAGTCCTACTCGGACAGCCTCCTACGAGCAGTACGTC. Its protein is CASSPTRTASYEQYV.